The 26 T cell receptor beta chains below come from one sample, sequenced in a study of blood T cell repertoires in COVID-19 (dated by TCRdb to about 2020). The library was built by means of the immunoSEQ multiplex PCR assay. Not all clones reach the TCRdb copy of this immuneACCESS table, which keeps in-frame sequences only. Checked studies attribute under half of the gap to unresolved V genes and leave the rest unexplained. The sample table holds approximately 200,000 clones, of which about 86% were seen once. The top ten clonotypes cover 1.3% of the sample. The sequencing sample was made of PBMCs or T cells enriched from blood (not recorded which). These receptors came from a woman between 40 and 55 years old with acute COVID-19.

The chain is built from TRBV12-2 and TRBJ2-4; the table's D call, TRBD1, has no DNA check behind it. TRBV12-2 counts as a pseudogene. The CDR3 totals 19 residues. The CDR3 reads CASRSPGGTGNGAKNIQYF. DNA of the CDR3: TGTGCAAGTCGCTCCCCGGGGGGGACAGGGAATGGAGCCAAAAACATTCAGTACTTC.

This clone has only a few counts. The chain recombines TRBV7-2 with TRBJ2-1, with 12 nucleotides matching TRBD2. Germline values: CDR1 SGHTA, CDR2 FQGNSA. The CDR3 covers 13 residues. With V trimmed by 4 bases and J by 10 bases, 2 bases remained unmatched. The CDR3 protein is CASSSGLAGEQFF. As DNA, the CDR3 is TGTGCCAGCAGCTCCGGACTAGCGGGGGAGCAGTTCTTC.

The gene calls are TRBV10-3 and TRBJ1-1, with D maybe TRBD1 (5 bases). V lost 6 bases, J lost 6 bases, and 14 bases lay in between. The CDR3 is 13 amino acids. The germline gives CDR1 ENHRY, CDR2 SYGVKD. CDR3 region: CAISPTAVAEAFF. The CDR3 DNA follows: TGTGCCATCAGCCCGACAGCAGTGGCTGAAGCTTTCTTT.

The chain carries TRBV7-2 and TRBJ1-2, with TRBD1 matching 7 bases. Germline V lookup: CDR1 SGHTA, CDR2 FQGNSA. The CDR3 covers 15 residues. V lost 0 bases and J lost 3; bases outside the gene matches: 4. CDR3 residues: CASSLAGGQDYGYTF. The CDR3 DNA reads TGTGCCAGCAGCTTAGCAGGGGGCCAGGACTATGGCTACACCTTC.

V usage is TRBV2 and J usage is TRBJ1-1; possible D gene TRBD1, 6 bases. The length of the CDR3 is 14 residues. Deletions cut 5 bases from V and 2 bases from J, with 12 bases between. Germline V gives CDR1 SNHLY, CDR2 FYNNEI. CDR3 amino acids: CASSFGQYNTEAFF. CDR3 DNA sequence: TGTGCCAGCAGTTTTGGACAGTATAACACTGAAGCTTTCTTT. Variable domain in full (rest from reference TRBV2 and TRBJ1-1): EPEVTQTPSHQVTQMGQEVILRCVPISNHLYFYWYRQILGQKVEFLVSFYNNEISEKSEIFDDQFSVERPDGSNFTLKIRSTKLEDSAMYFCASSFGQYNTEAFFGQGTRLTVV.

The rearrangement uses TRBV15 and TRBJ2-1, with D possibly matching TRBD2 (6 bases). V was pared by 4 bases and J by 8 bases, with 21 bases between. The CDR3 sequence is 16 residues long. Looked up from germline, CDR1 is LNHNV and CDR2 is YYDKDF (reference sequence). The CDR3 DNA is TGTGCCACCAGCAATGGTACGGGGGTATATTTCCATGAGCAGTTCTTC. Amino acid sequence: CATSNGTGVYFHEQFF.

This chain connects TRBV6-5 to TRBJ1-2; D remains ambiguous. Trimming took off 4 bases at V and 8 bases at J, with 17 bases between the two ends. This CDR3 is 14 amino acids long. The germline V gene has CDR1 MNHEY and CDR2 SVGAGI. CDR3 in DNA: TGTGCCAGCAGTTTAAACCCTGTGACCAGGGGCTACACCTTC. Protein sequence: CASSLNPVTRGYTF.

The genes are TRBV30 and TRBJ2-1; D is ambiguous. V was shortened by 3 bases and J by 5 bases, with 2 bases between the two germline ends. CDR1 is GTSNPN, CDR2 SVGIG, per germline (reference sequence). There are 10 residues in the CDR3. CDR3 region: CAWSNNEQFF. DNA for the CDR3: TGTGCCTGGAGCAACAATGAGCAGTTCTTC.

The V call is TRBV4-3, the J call TRBJ1-2; 7 nucleotides agree with TRBD1. The length of the CDR3 is 13 residues. V shed 3 bases and J 3 bases; nucleotides not matched to a gene: 1. The V gene's germline CDR1 is LGHNA and CDR2 YSLEER. This chain's CDR3 is CASSQGQYYGYTF. CDR3 DNA: TGCGCCAGCAGCCAGGGACAGTACTATGGCTACACCTTC.

The V gene is TRBV5-1, the J gene TRBJ1-5; TRBD1 agrees at 8 bases. V lost 0 bases and J lost 7; bases outside the gene matches: 6. Germline loops: CDR1 SGHRS, CDR2 YFSETQ. This CDR3 is built from 15 residues. In DNA form, the CDR3 reads TGCGCCAGCAGCTTGGGGACAGGGTCAGGACAGCCCCAGCATTTT. Protein product: CASSLGTGSGQPQHF.

The gene calls are TRBV2 and TRBJ2-5, with TRBD2 identical over 9 bases. The V segment lost 4 bases and the J segment 1 base; nucleotides outside the gene matches: 4. CDR1 is SNHLY and CDR2 is FYNNEI in the germline V gene. The CDR3 contains 15 residues. The CDR3 here is CASSAPSGAQETQYF. The CDR3 nucleotides read TGTGCCAGCAGTGCGCCTAGCGGGGCCCAAGAGACCCAGTACTTC.

This clone was seen once. This chain links TRBV5-4 with TRBJ1-1; tentatively, D is TRBD1 (6 bases). V lost 4 bases and J lost 0, with 10 bases in between. This CDR3 is built from 14 residues. The V gene's germline CDR1 is SGHNT and CDR2 YYREEE (reference sequence). The CDR3 is CASSPGTLNTEAFF. The CDR3 nucleotides read TGTGCCAGCAGCCCCGGGACACTGAACACTGAAGCTTTCTTT.

The chain couples TRBV5-4 to TRBJ2-6; tentatively, D is TRBD1 (5 bases). Germline loops: CDR1 SGHNT, CDR2 YYREEE (reference sequence). The CDR3 totals 15 residues. V lost 2 bases and J lost 2, with 8 bases in between. The CDR3 sequence: CASSFEGAGANVLTF. As DNA, the CDR3 is TGTGCCAGCAGCTTCGAAGGGGCTGGGGCCAACGTCCTGACTTTC.

This clone showed up just a few times. The rearrangement uses TRBV18 and TRBJ1-5; a possible D gene is TRBD1 (6 bases). Trimming left V 2 bases short and J 0 bases short, with 14 bases between. The CDR3 has 17 amino acids. Germline V gene sequence: CDR1 KGHSH, CDR2 LQKENI. The CDR3 loop reads CASSPGMGQHSNQPQHF. CDR3 DNA sequence: TGTGCCAGCTCACCAGGGATGGGACAACATAGCAATCAGCCCCAGCATTTT.

The chain recombines TRBV19 with TRBJ1-2, with D possibly matching TRBD1 (5 bases). The CDR3 sequence is 13 residues long. The V end lost 10 bases, the J end lost 4 bases, and 16 bases lay between the germline ends. Germline V CDR1 and CDR2: LNHDA, SQIVND (reference sequence). CDR3 nucleotides: TGTGCCACGATGTCACAGGCGTTCTATGGCTACACCTTC. Protein: CATMSQAFYGYTF.

The CDR3: CASSPGQGTYEQYF. In DNA form, the CDR3 reads TGCGCCAGCAGCCCGGGACAGGGGACCTACGAGCAGTACTTC. V and J are TRBV10-1 and TRBJ2-7; 10 bases match TRBD1. The CDR3 extends over 14 amino acids. Germline V gene data show CDR1 as WNHNN and CDR2 as SYGVQD (reference sequence). The J segment lost 2 bases and the V segment lost 6 bases, leaving 4 bases of the junction unmatched.

V and J are TRBV29-1 and TRBJ1-5; no firm D call. Germline CDR1 is SQVTM and CDR2 is ANQGSEA. With 5 bases removed from V and 4 bases from J, the gap between germline ends came to 12 bases. There are 13 residues in the CDR3. This CDR3 reads CSVQEDLNQPQHF. The DNA of the CDR3 is TGCAGCGTTCAGGAGGACCTTAATCAGCCCCAGCATTTT.

The chain has TRBV7-2 and TRBJ2-7; 11 nucleotides align to TRBD1. Germline V gene lookup returns CDR1 SGHTA and CDR2 FQGNSA. The CDR3 spans 16 residues. V lost 3 bases to trimming and J lost 9 bases; unmatched junction nucleotides: 13. CDR3 DNA: TGTGCCAGCAGCTTCGCCTTGCGGACAGGGGGCGTAGTGCAGTACTTC. This sequence encodes CASSFALRTGGVVQYF.

This sequence joins TRBV5-1 and TRBJ2-2; tentative D call: TRBD1 (6 bases). The CDR3 contains 17 residues. V was pared by 0 bases and J by 5 bases, with 17 bases between. In germline, CDR1 is SGHRS, CDR2 YFSETQ. CDR3 protein: CASSLEPQGSVTGELFF. The CDR3 nucleotides read TGCGCCAGCAGCTTGGAGCCCCAGGGGAGTGTTACCGGGGAGCTGTTTTTT.

The chain employs TRBV12-1 and TRBJ1-3. TRBV12-1 is classified as a pseudogene. The CDR3 has 14 residues. The CDR3 here is CASSLEGGGNTIYF. CDR3 bases: TGTGCCAGCAGCTTGGAGGGAGGTGGAAACACCATATATTTT.

Note on this clone: Distinct nucleotide sequences in the sample also encode this CDR3. The chain employs TRBV30 and TRBJ2-3, with D uncertain. Germline V CDR1 and CDR2: GTSNPN, SVGIG (reference sequence). Trimming took 0 bases from V and 0 from J, leaving 7 bases between them. The CDR3 has 14 residues. The CDR3 loop is CAWSVGGSTDTQYF. The CDR3 region has the DNA TGTGCCTGGAGTGTCGGCGGTAGCACAGATACGCAGTATTTT.

This clone was observed a single time. The chain employs TRBV6-6 and TRBJ2-3; D perhaps matches TRBD2 (5 bases). CDR1 is MNHNY, CDR2 SVGAGI, per germline (reference sequence). The length of the CDR3 is 14 residues. Trimming took off 10 bases at V and 3 bases at J, with 17 bases between the two ends. CDR3 nucleotides: TGTGCCACCCGCGGGCCTAGCTGGACAGATACGCAGTATTTT. Residues: CATRGPSWTDTQYF.

This clone was detected many times. The gene calls are TRBV28 and TRBJ2-1; TRBD2 matches 7 bases. Germline CDR1 and CDR2: MDHEN and SYDVKM. The CDR3 covers 20 residues. With V trimmed by 4 bases and J by 4 bases, 22 bases remained unmatched. Written as DNA, the CDR3 is TGTGCCAGCAGTTCCCCTGTTGCGCGGGAGTCCCTCGCCGTTTACAATGAGCAGTTCTTC. Translating gives CASSSPVARESLAVYNEQFF.

The chain's CDR3 is CASSPTSGPDTQYF. CDR3 in DNA: TGTGCCAGCAGCCCTACTAGCGGACCAGATACGCAGTATTTT. This chain connects TRBV13 to TRBJ2-3; TRBD2 matches at 8 bases. V lost 5 bases and J lost 4; bases outside the gene matches: 5. The CDR3 totals 14 residues. From germline, CDR1 is PRHDT and CDR2 FYEKMQ (reference sequence).

J is TRBJ1-5 and V is TRBV9; no clear D. In germline, CDR1 is SGDLS, CDR2 YYNGEE. This CDR3 comprises 13 residues. Deletions cut 4 bases from V and 5 bases from J, with 10 bases between. The CDR3 DNA reads TGTGCCAGCAGCATCAACACCGATCAGCCCCAGCATTTT. Protein product: CASSINTDQPQHF. Looking up the rest from reference TRBV9 and TRBJ1-5 gives the full variable domain: DSGVTQTPKHLITATGQRVTLRCSPRSGDLSVYWYQQSLDQGLQFLIQYYNGEERAKGNILERFSAQQFPDLHSELNLSSLELGDSALYFCASSINTDQPQHFGDGTRLSIL.

This clone was seen more than once but under ten times. The chain couples TRBV2 to TRBJ2-6, with TRBD1 identical over 7 bases. CDR3 length: 18 amino acids. Germline CDR1 is SNHLY and CDR2 is FYNNEI. The J segment lost 0 bases and the V segment lost 4 bases, leaving 9 bases of the junction unmatched. The CDR3 DNA reads TGTGCCAGCAGTGGAGGGGACAGAGTCCTCTCTGGGGCCAACGTCCTGACTTTC. Encoded protein: CASSGGDRVLSGANVLTF.